The 29 T cell receptor beta chains listed next were all sequenced from one sample in a study of T cell clones after liver transplantation. The protocol was immunoSEQ multiplex PCR, while the TCRdb copy is restricted to in-frame clones and leaves out a portion. The table shows around 100,000 clones, with about 88% occurring only once. The sequencing here drew on CD4+ T cells from blood, taken approximately 43 months after liver transplant. Receptors originate from a human patient who received a liver transplant. The graft donor may be the source of some T cells.

This chain links TRBV27 with TRBJ1-2, with 10 positions matching TRBD1. The CDR3 is 16 amino acids. With 2 bases clipped from V and 0 bases from J, the junction kept 3 bases outside the gene matches. Germline V CDR1 and CDR2: MNHEY, SMNVEV (reference sequence). This CDR3 reads CASSLGQGVPNYGYTF. The CDR3 nucleotides are TGTGCCAGCAGTTTAGGACAGGGGGTCCCTAACTATGGCTACACCTTC.

CDR3 sequence reads: CASRLRGDSGNTIYF. The CDR3 DNA sequence: TGTGCCAGCCGATTGCGGGGAGACTCTGGAAACACCATATATTTT. The J gene is TRBJ1-3, the V gene TRBV19; D ambiguous. CDR1 is LNHDA, CDR2 SQIVND, per germline (reference sequence). The CDR3 is 15 amino acids. V was pared by 9 bases and J by 0 bases, with 15 bases between.

The gene calls are TRBV7-8 and TRBJ2-1, with 9 bases aligning to TRBD2. V lost 7 bases, J lost 8 bases, and 9 bases stayed unmatched. Germline lookup yields CDR1 SGHVS and CDR2 FQNEAQ. The CDR3 length is 14 residues. The CDR3 bases are TGTGCCAGCACCCAGCGGGGGGTTACCGATGAGCAGTTCTTC. Encoded protein: CASTQRGVTDEQFF.

This clone was seen more than once but under ten times. The chain carries TRBV9 and TRBJ2-2, with D hard to call. The V gene lost 4 bases and the J gene lost 1 base, with 8 bases spanning the gap. This CDR3 is 14 amino acids long. Germline V gene sequence: CDR1 SGDLS, CDR2 YYNGEE. The CDR3 sequence: CASSPDGNTGELFF. The DNA of the CDR3 is TGTGCCAGCAGCCCGGACGGGAACACCGGGGAGCTGTTTTTT.

J is TRBJ1-6 and V is TRBV6-4, with D perhaps TRBD1 (6 bases). Germline assignment: CDR1 MRHNA and CDR2 SNTAGT. The V and J ends lost 4 bases and 3 bases respectively, with 19 bases between them. The CDR3 is made up of 18 amino acids. The chain's CDR3 is CASSGGRGKAGYNSPLHF. The CDR3 region has the DNA TGTGCCAGCAGTGGGGGGAGGGGGAAGGCTGGCTATAATTCACCCCTCCACTTT.

The rearrangement uses TRBV28 and TRBJ1-2; D not resolved. Trimming took 8 bases from V and 1 from J, leaving 5 bases between them. Germline-derived CDR1 and CDR2 are MDHEN and SYDVKM. The CDR3 totals 11 residues. CDR3 in DNA: TGTGCCAGCGGGTTTAACTATGGCTACACCTTC. The encoded protein is CASGFNYGYTF.

This chain links TRBV18 with TRBJ2-2; D is undetermined. This CDR3 spans 13 amino acids. Germline assignment: CDR1 KGHSH and CDR2 LQKENI. Trimming removed 2 bases from V and 8 bases from J, with 9 bases in between. The CDR3 protein is CASSPDFGGELFF. CDR3 sequence (DNA): TGTGCCAGCTCACCAGACTTTGGGGGGGAGCTGTTTTTT.

The chain couples TRBV7-3 to TRBJ1-3; D is ambiguous. With 2 bases removed from V and 0 bases from J, the gap between germline ends came to 8 bases. Germline CDR1 and CDR2: SGHTA and FQGTGA. The CDR3 is 15 amino acids. The CDR3 DNA follows: TGTGCCAGCAGCTTACTGCTATTCTCTGGAAACACCATATATTTT. Encoded protein: CASSLLLFSGNTIYF.

This chain links TRBV10-3 with TRBJ1-1; 8 nucleotides match TRBD1. CDR1 and CDR2 from the germline V gene are ENHRY and SYGVKD. The trim removed 0 bases at V and 2 bases at J, leaving 2 bases unmatched. CDR3 length: 15 residues. CDR3 in amino acids: CAISESGQANTEAFF. In DNA, the CDR3 is TGTGCCATCAGTGAGTCGGGACAGGCTAACACTGAAGCTTTCTTT.

The V and J genes are TRBV19 and TRBJ1-4; 10 positions agree with TRBD1. With 10 bases clipped from V and 4 bases from J, the junction kept 6 bases outside the gene matches. CDR1 and CDR2 from the germline V gene are LNHDA and SQIVND (reference sequence). The CDR3 runs to 14 residues. CDR3 nucleotide sequence: TGTGCCACTCGGGACAGGGGACGTAATGAAAAACTGTTTTTT. Encoded protein: CATRDRGRNEKLFF. The variable domain in full, with the rest retrieved from reference TRBV19 and TRBJ1-4, is DGGITQSPKYLFRKEGQNVTLSCEQNLNHDAMYWYRQDPGQGLRLIYYSQIVNDFQKGDIAEGYSVSREKKESFPLTVTSAQKNPTAFYLCATRDRGRNEKLFFGSGTQLSVL.

The chain carries TRBV6-5 and TRBJ1-2; D not certain. Trimming stripped 7 bases from V and 7 bases from J, with 10 bases between. Looked up from germline, CDR1 is MNHEY and CDR2 is SVGAGI. The CDR3 has 11 residues. Here the CDR3 reads CASIHGGGYTF. Written as DNA, the CDR3 is TGTGCCAGCATTCATGGCGGTGGCTACACCTTC.

The rearrangement links TRBV11-3 to TRBJ2-1, with 8 bases that match TRBD2. CDR1 is SGHNT and CDR2 is YENEEA in the germline V gene. The CDR3 is made up of 14 amino acids. Trimming cost V 5 bases and J 5 bases; bases outside gene matches: 5. The CDR3 bases are TGTGCCAGCAGCCGGGGGGGCAATAACAATGAGCAGTTCTTC. Translation gives CASSRGGNNNEQFF.

The chain carries TRBV11-2 and TRBJ2-4, with D unresolved. From germline, CDR1 is SGHAT and CDR2 FQNNGV. This CDR3 is built from 19 residues. Trimming removed 0 bases at V and 0 bases at J, with 18 bases between. The CDR3 DNA reads as TGTGCCAGCAGCTTAGACGTTGGGTCAGGTACTCTAGCCAAAAACATTCAGTACTTC. Its protein is CASSLDVGSGTLAKNIQYF.

This chain links TRBV4-1 with TRBJ1-2; 7 bases fit TRBD1. There are 12 residues in the CDR3. The germline CDR1 and CDR2 sequences are MGHRA and YSYEKL. With V trimmed by 4 bases and J by 6 bases, 2 bases remained unmatched. CDR3 residues: CASSRTGDGYTF. The CDR3 nucleotides read TGCGCCAGCAGCCGCACAGGGGATGGCTACACCTTC.

J is TRBJ2-3 and V is TRBV1; the D call in the table, TRBD1, was not verified against the DNA. TRBV1 corresponds to a pseudogene. The CDR3 is 16 amino acids. Written as DNA, the CDR3 is TGCACCAGCGTCCCATTTGGGCCACAATGCACAGATACGCAGTATTTT. Protein: CTSVPFGPQCTDTQYF.

The chain uses TRBV19 and TRBJ2-7; the D is unclear. Germline V lookup: CDR1 LNHDA, CDR2 SQIVND (reference sequence). Trimming took 11 bases from V and 3 from J, leaving 17 bases between them. The CDR3 is made up of 13 amino acids. In nucleotides, the CDR3 is TGTGCCCGGTCCCCCTCGCTAGGCTACGAGCAGTACTTC. Amino acids: CARSPSLGYEQYF. Complete variable domain (other parts from reference TRBV19 and TRBJ2-7): DGGITQSPKYLFRKEGQNVTLSCEQNLNHDAMYWYRQDPGQGLRLIYYSQIVNDFQKGDIAEGYSVSREKKESFPLTVTSAQKNPTAFYLCARSPSLGYEQYFGPGTRLTVT.

The chain carries TRBV27 and TRBJ2-7; 11 positions match TRBD1. V shed 7 bases, J shed 3 bases, and the junction held 5 bases outside the gene matches. The CDR3 is 14 amino acids. Germline V gene sequence: CDR1 MNHEY, CDR2 SMNVEV (reference sequence). CDR3 bases: TGTGCCAGCACCTGGACAGGGGGCTTCTACGAGCAGTACTTC. Translating it yields CASTWTGGFYEQYF.

The genes are TRBV5-6 and TRBJ2-1; TRBD1 matches at 9 bases. V trimming: 2 bases; J trimming: 9 bases; junction bases outside the gene matches: 6. Germline loops: CDR1 SGHDT, CDR2 YYEEEE. CDR3 size: 14 residues. CDR3 sequence (DNA): TGTGCCAGCAGCTTCGGTACAGGGGGCGGTGAGCAGTTCTTC. Its translation is CASSFGTGGGEQFF.

This clone was recorded once. The chain combines TRBV19 with TRBJ2-7, with 10 bases matching TRBD1. V lost 9 bases and J lost 0; bases outside the gene matches: 8. The CDR3 consists of 15 residues. CDR1 is LNHDA and CDR2 is SQIVND in the germline V gene (reference sequence). CDR3 coding DNA: TGTGCCAGCCAAACCGGGACAGGGGTCTCCTACGAGCAGTACTTC. It is translated as CASQTGTGVSYEQYF.

In its sample, this clone was seen a few times. The rearrangement links TRBV7-2 to TRBJ2-4, with D unresolved. V was pared by 3 bases and J by 8 bases, with 11 bases between. This CDR3 comprises 13 residues. The germline CDR1 and CDR2 sequences are SGHTA and FQGNSA. CDR3 coding DNA: TGTGCCAGCAGCTTGGTATCAAGCCACATTCAGTACTTC. This encodes CASSLVSSHIQYF.

The chain carries TRBV28 and TRBJ1-6, with a weak D call TRBD1 (5 bases). The CDR3 runs 15 residues. Germline loops: CDR1 MDHEN, CDR2 SYDVKM. V was trimmed by 3 bases and J by 10 bases, leaving 16 bases between them. The CDR3: CASSFRGGRVSPLHF. CDR3 in DNA: TGTGCCAGCAGTTTTCGTGGGGGGAGGGTCTCACCCCTCCACTTT.

The CDR3 DNA follows: TGTGCCAGTAGTCGACAGGGTCAGCATTCACCCCTCCACTTT. It encodes CASSRQGQHSPLHF. The J gene is TRBJ1-6, the V gene TRBV19; 7 bases fit TRBD1. V lost 5 bases, J lost 8 bases, and 6 bases stayed unmatched. The CDR3 spans 14 residues. Germline lookup yields CDR1 LNHDA and CDR2 SQIVND (reference sequence).

Written as DNA, the CDR3 is TGCAGCGTGACCACGAGCTCCTACGAGCAGTACTTC. The encoded protein is CSVTTSSYEQYF. The rearrangement uses TRBV29-1 and TRBJ2-7, with D unclear. V lost 6 bases and J lost 0, with 9 bases in between. Germline V lookup: CDR1 SQVTM, CDR2 ANQGSEA. The CDR3 runs to 12 residues.

This clone was recorded a few times. This chain uses TRBV18 with TRBJ1-4; a weak D match, TRBD1 (5 bases). The CDR3 runs to 12 residues. The germline V gene encodes CDR1 KGHSH and CDR2 LQKENI. Trimming left V 5 bases short and J 5 bases short, with 6 bases between. The CDR3 here is CASSGHNEKLFF. CDR3 coding DNA: TGTGCCAGCTCAGGACACAATGAAAAACTGTTTTTT. Full variable domain (outside the CDR3, taken from reference TRBV18 and TRBJ1-4): NAGVMQNPRHLVRRRGQEARLRCSPMKGHSHVYWYRQLPEEGLKFMVYLQKENIIDESGMPKERFSAEFPKEGPSILRIQQVVRGDSAAYFCASSGHNEKLFFGSGTQLSVL.

The chain links TRBV5-4 to TRBJ1-2; D is possibly TRBD1 (5 bases). Germline V gene sequence: CDR1 SGHNT, CDR2 YYREEE (reference sequence). Trimming shortened V by 0 bases and J by 0 bases, and 12 bases separated the two germline ends. CDR3 length equals 16 residues. CDR3 region: CASSLGGHSANYGYTF. The CDR3 DNA sequence: TGTGCCAGCAGCTTGGGGGGCCACTCAGCTAACTATGGCTACACCTTC.

The CDR3 region is CASSSERYQETQYF. The CDR3 nucleotides read TGTGCCAGTAGCTCGGAGCGGTACCAAGAGACCCAGTACTTC. The rearrangement links TRBV19 to TRBJ2-5; tentatively, D is TRBD2 (5 bases). V gave up 6 bases and J gave up 0 bases, with 11 bases separating them. CDR1 is LNHDA, CDR2 SQIVND, per germline (reference sequence). CDR3 length: 14 amino acids.

CDR3 bases: TGTGCCAGCAGCTTTGGACAGGCCTACGAGCAGTACTTC. This translates into CASSFGQAYEQYF. V is TRBV6-5 and J is TRBJ2-7; 7 bases are a match to TRBD1. Trimming at V came to 6 bases and at J to 2 bases, leaving 4 bases not matched to a gene. Germline V gene sequence: CDR1 MNHEY, CDR2 SVGAGI. The CDR3 has 13 amino acids.

This chain uses TRBV7-3 with TRBJ2-5; TRBD1 is a possible D gene (6 bases). Trimming pared 1 base from V and 3 bases from J, leaving 12 bases between. The germline V gene has CDR1 SGHTA and CDR2 FQGTGA. The CDR3 runs 15 residues. In DNA form, the CDR3 reads TGTGCCAGCAGCTTAAACTCCGGGACAAAAGAGACCCAGTACTTC. Residues: CASSLNSGTKETQYF.

This clone was detected once. The chain carries TRBV27 and TRBJ2-7; tentatively, D is TRBD1 (6 bases). CDR3 length: 15 residues. The germline V gene has CDR1 MNHEY and CDR2 SMNVEV (reference sequence). Trimming took 2 bases from V and 2 from J, leaving 13 bases between them. CDR3 nucleotides: TGTGCCAGCAGTTTAGGCGTCAGGGGAACCTACGAGCAGTACTTC. This gives the protein CASSLGVRGTYEQYF.